This TCR beta chain was captured by sequencing in a study of cytomegalovirus exposure and HLA in healthy donors. From germline, CDR1 is SGHTA and CDR2 FQGTGA. V was shortened by 5 bases and J by 1 base, with 11 bases between the two germline ends. The CDR3 runs to 14 residues. This PCR relied on a set of 60 Vbeta primers and 13 Jbeta primers. Measured with immunoSEQ multiplex PCR; TCRdb has only the in-frame clones, and not every one. Among around 130,000 clones listed, about four fifths were seen once. General study points: With high specificity and sensitivity, the classifier reportedly diagnosed cytomegalovirus status. Follow-up analysis seemed to connect common viral pathogens with several of the most significant clusters identified. CMV serostatus alone was available as immune exposure information.

Note on this clone: Antigen specificity is unknown. The sample carries other DNA sequences with the same CDR3.

The TCR sequence derives from a woman between 35 and 50 years old in good health and CMV-seronegative. This chain joins TRBV7-3 and TRBJ1-1; TRBD1 is a possible D gene (6 bases). Sequences were obtained from PBMCs. In DNA, the CDR3 is TGTGCCAGCAGCCCCCAGACAGGGAACACTGAAGCTTTCTTT. This gives the protein CASSPQTGNTEAFF.